This record covers a single T cell receptor (beta chain). The antigen is not known. This record comes from a study of graft-versus-host responses after intestinal transplantation. As for the study in general: Isolated intestinal, liver-intestinal, or multivisceral transplants were what recipients had. Each patient got anti-thymocyte globulin induction, then tacrolimus and steroids for roughly 3 years.

Using immunoSEQ multiplex PCR, the repertoire was profiled, and TCRdb retains in-frame clones only, with some absent. The table records more than 9,000 clones, approximately 93% of them present only once. Germline lookup yields CDR1 SNHLY and CDR2 FYNNEI. This CDR3 is 15 amino acids long. After removal of 4 bases from V and 2 bases from J, the junction contained 7 bases not matched to a gene. Study observations and caveats: Some patients had graft-donor T cell macrochimerism. In their allografts, the ratios of graft-versus-host to host-versus-graft T cell clones were high. Ileal or blood samples showed some GvH clones first, and such clones were also found in recipient marrow.

The sequence came from a human patient who received an intestinal transplant, so some T cells may come from the graft donor. The source was PBMCs, collected roughly 110 days after intestinal transplant. The rearrangement uses TRBV2 and TRBJ2-5; 7 bases align to TRBD1. CDR3 region: CASSVGTARQETQYF. CDR3 bases: TGTGCCAGCAGTGTTGGGACAGCGAGGCAAGAGACCCAGTACTTC.